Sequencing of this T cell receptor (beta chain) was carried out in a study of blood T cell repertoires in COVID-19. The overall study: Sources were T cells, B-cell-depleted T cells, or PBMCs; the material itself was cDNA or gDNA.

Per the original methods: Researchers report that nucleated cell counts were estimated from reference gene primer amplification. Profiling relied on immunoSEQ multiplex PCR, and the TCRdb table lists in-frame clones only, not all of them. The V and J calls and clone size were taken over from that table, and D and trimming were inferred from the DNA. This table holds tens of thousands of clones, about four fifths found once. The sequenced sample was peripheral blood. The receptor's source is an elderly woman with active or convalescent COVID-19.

CDR3 in amino acids: CASSLMSGVTDTQYF. As DNA, the CDR3 is TGCGCCAGCAGCTTGATGAGCGGGGTCACAGATACGCAGTATTTT. The V gene is TRBV5-1, the J gene TRBJ2-3; TRBD2 aligns across 7 bases. Per the germline V gene, CDR1 is SGHRS and CDR2 is YFSETQ. V shed 1 base and J 2 bases; nucleotides not matched to a gene: 4. The CDR3 contains 15 residues. Full variable domain (rest looked up from reference TRBV5-1 and TRBJ2-3): KAGVTQTPRYLIKTRGQQVTLSCSPISGHRSVSWYQQTPGQGLQFLFEYFSETQRNKGNFPGRFSGRQFSNSRSEMNVSTLELGDSALYLCASSLMSGVTDTQYFGPGTRLTVL.